The clone carrying this T cell receptor beta chain occurred many times. This CDR3 region has 13 residues. Germline CDR1 and CDR2: MGHRA and YSYEKL. Trimming stripped 2 bases from V and 5 bases from J, with 7 bases between. From 300 to 450 ng of RNA, a library with molecular barcoded alpha/delta and beta/gamma adaptors was made. One entry per CDR3 protein results from TCRdb running MiXCR on the reads. The sample carries over 15,000 distinct CDR3 sequences, more than 20% recorded once. These data are taken from a study of read filtering for tumor transcriptome and immune sequencing. V and J are TRBV4-1 and TRBJ1-5, with D hard to call. Input material: a population of CD138-negative cells sorted from bone marrow. The receptor was derived from a donor over 35 with multiple myeloma. In nucleotides, the CDR3 is TGCGCCAGCAGCCAATCAGGAGATCAGCCCCAGCATTTT. Translation: CASSQSGDQPQHF.